This T cell receptor (beta chain) appears in the sequencing data of a study of CXCR3-negative and CXCR3-positive naive CD8 T cells. The germline V gene has CDR1 LGHNA and CDR2 YNFKEQ. The CDR3 contains 13 residues. Regarding the study as a whole: Higher TRB CDR3 hydrophobicity marked CXCR3-positive naive cells relative to CXCR3-negative naive cells. Memory cells diverged, while naive CXCR3-positive and CXCR3-negative cells had similar TRBV-TRBJ usage.

On this clonotype: Its antigen is as yet unknown.

The authors made the TRB cDNA libraries by 5' RACE using UMI labels. For each CDR3 protein, TCRdb gives one entry from its re-call of the 5' RACE reads, without DNA. Its listing shows about 120,000 distinct CDR3 sequences. This receptor was identified in a human donor in good health. Some clones in this sample may be carry-over from other donors' samples. Sequencing was performed on naive CXCR3+ CD8+ T cells from blood. Subset described: CD45RO-CCR7+CD27+CD95- naive CD8+ T cells expressing CXCR3 (TNR3+). The rearrangement joins TRBV4-2 to TRBJ2-7; there is no DNA to check the TCRdb D call of TRBD1. CDR3 residues: CASSQEEGGEQYF.